The 10 T cell receptor beta chains given below trace back to one sample, sequenced in a study of blood T cell repertoires in COVID-19 (dated by TCRdb to 2018 to 2020). Library generation was performed with the immunoSEQ multiplex PCR assay. TCRdb took over this immuneACCESS table, retaining in-frame rearrangements with V and J assigned. Such tables are incomplete; in checked studies, under half of the missing clones stem from an unresolved V gene, and the remainder is unexplained. The sample profile shows around 100,000 clones; around four fifths of them were found once. The ten largest clones take up about 5% of the sample. Sequencing was done on a sample of peripheral blood. Receptors were obtained from a man aged 55 to 70 with acute or convalescent COVID-19.

The chain carries TRBV3-1 (or the pseudogene TRBV3-2) and TRBJ1-2; the match to TRBD1 covers 7 bases. This CDR3 is 15 amino acids long. Germline CDR1 is LGHDT and CDR2 is YNNKEL (reference sequence). With V trimmed by 4 bases and J by 3 bases, 8 bases remained unmatched. CDR3 sequence reads: CASSRHDRAHYGYTF. The CDR3 nucleotides read TGTGCCAGCAGCCGACACGACAGGGCCCACTATGGCTACACCTTC.

J is TRBJ2-5 and V is TRBV3-1 (or the pseudogene TRBV3-2); weak D call: TRBD2 (7 bases). The ends were cut back, 0 bases at V and 5 bases at J, with 16 bases in the middle. CDR1 and CDR2 from the germline V gene are LGHDT and YNNKEL (reference sequence). The CDR3 contains 16 residues. The CDR3 here is CASSQEVGGAGETQYF. The CDR3, as DNA: TGTGCCAGCAGCCAAGAAGTTGGGGGGGCGGGGGAGACCCAGTACTTC.

The V gene is TRBV5-1, the J gene TRBJ1-2, with D maybe TRBD1 (5 bases). CDR3 length: 12 residues. Between the trimmed V and J ends, which lost 5 bases and 6 bases, there was a span of 11 bases. Germline values: CDR1 SGHRS, CDR2 YFSETQ. The CDR3 region has the DNA TGCGCCAGCAGGTCAGGGATCCATGGCTACACCTTC. Protein product: CASRSGIHGYTF.

The chain couples TRBV12-3 or TRBV12-4 to TRBJ2-1, with 7 bases aligning to TRBD2. This CDR3 contains 12 residues. The V gene end was trimmed by 3 bases and the J gene end by 13 bases; junction bases not matched to a gene: 6. DNA for the CDR3: TGTGCCAGCAGTTTTTGGGGGGGACTTCAGTTCTTC. Its protein is CASSFWGGLQFF.

Comments on this clone: This specimen includes other DNA sequences encoding the same CDR3. V usage is TRBV29-1 and J usage is TRBJ1-5; the D gene is possibly TRBD1 (5 bases). CDR1 is SQVTM and CDR2 is ANQGSEA in the germline V gene. The CDR3 is 12 residues long. Trimming left V 4 bases short and J 4 bases short, with 8 bases between. CDR3 region: CSVGQGNQPQHF. DNA of the CDR3: TGCAGCGTTGGGCAGGGAAATCAGCCCCAGCATTTT.

The chain employs TRBV28 and TRBJ1-4; weak D call: TRBD1 (6 bases). Germline V CDR1 and CDR2: MDHEN, SYDVKM. V lost 5 bases and J 4 bases, leaving 17 bases between the germline ends. This CDR3 comprises 16 residues. DNA of the CDR3: TGTGCCAGCAGTCGACCTCCCGGGACACTTAATGAAAAACTGTTTTTT. Translated, it gives CASSRPPGTLNEKLFF.

The chain has TRBV5-1 and TRBJ2-6; 7 nucleotides align to TRBD1. Germline CDR1 is SGHRS and CDR2 is YFSETQ. There are 17 residues in the CDR3. V was pared by 3 bases and J by 0 bases, with 6 bases of the junction left unmatched. CDR3 loop: CASSSGQFSSGANVLTF. The CDR3 DNA sequence: TGCGCCAGCAGCTCGGGACAGTTCAGCTCTGGGGCCAACGTCCTGACTTTC.

The gene calls are TRBV3-1 (or the pseudogene TRBV3-2) and TRBJ1-1, with TRBD1 as a possible D gene (6 bases). This CDR3 spans 12 amino acids. Trimming removed 5 bases from V and 4 bases from J, with 8 bases in between. The germline CDR1 and CDR2 sequences are LGHDT and YNNKEL (reference sequence). The CDR3 reads CASSTQGTEAFF. CDR3 nucleotide sequence: TGTGCCAGCAGCACACAGGGCACTGAAGCTTTCTTT.

This rearrangement joins TRBV7-2 to TRBJ2-7; maybe TRBD1 (6 bases). The length of the CDR3 is 14 residues. With 2 bases removed from V and 3 bases from J, the gap between germline ends came to 11 bases. Looked up from germline, CDR1 is SGHTA and CDR2 is FQGNSA. For the CDR3, the DNA is TGTGCCAGCAGCTTAAACAGGGTTGACTACGAGCAGTACTTC. Protein sequence: CASSLNRVDYEQYF.

Concerning this clone: The same CDR3 also results from other DNA sequences found in this sample. The V call is TRBV5-1, the J call TRBJ1-1, with TRBD1 matching 7 bases. The CDR3 has 14 amino acids. Trimming removed 4 bases from V and 0 bases from J; junction bases left unmatched: 3. Germline V gene sequence: CDR1 SGHRS, CDR2 YFSETQ. The CDR3 reads CASSRGQVNTEAFF. The CDR3 nucleotides are TGCGCCAGCAGCCGTGGACAGGTGAACACTGAAGCTTTCTTT.